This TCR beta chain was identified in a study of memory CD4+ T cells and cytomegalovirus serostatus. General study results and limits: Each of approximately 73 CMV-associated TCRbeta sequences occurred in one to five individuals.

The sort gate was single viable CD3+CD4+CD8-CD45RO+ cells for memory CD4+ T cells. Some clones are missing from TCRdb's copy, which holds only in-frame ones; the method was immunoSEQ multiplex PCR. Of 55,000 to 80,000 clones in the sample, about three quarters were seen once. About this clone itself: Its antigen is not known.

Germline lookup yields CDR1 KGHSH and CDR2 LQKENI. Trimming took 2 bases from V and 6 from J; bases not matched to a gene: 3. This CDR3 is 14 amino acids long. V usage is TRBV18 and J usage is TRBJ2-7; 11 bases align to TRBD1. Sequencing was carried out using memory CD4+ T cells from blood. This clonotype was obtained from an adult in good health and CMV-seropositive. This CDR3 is CASSPGTGGGEQYF. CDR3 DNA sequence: TGTGCCAGCTCACCAGGGACAGGGGGTGGCGAGCAGTACTTC.